These T cell receptor beta chains were read from a single sample in a study of blood T cell repertoires in COVID-19. Generated by immunoSEQ multiplex PCR, the TCRdb table keeps only in-frame clones and is missing some. The profile shows a few hundred thousand clones, more than 80% of them singletons. The material sequenced was peripheral blood. The receptors shown here come from a woman over 75 with acute or convalescent COVID-19. Each CDR3 is given with its conserved first and last residue. D genes are given only for firm matches. Where a row states a size, it is once, few, many or the class of an expanded clone; other rows omit it.

J,size,V,D,DNA,CDR3
TRBJ2-3,once,TRBV7-2,TRBD1,TGTGCCAGCAGCTTAGGGGACAGGGGGCGGGGCACAGATACGCAGTATTTT,CASSLGDRGRGTDTQYF
TRBJ1-1,.,TRBV7-2,.,TGTGCCAGCAGTCGAACAGGATATCTAAACACTGAAGCTTTCTTT,CASSRTGYLNTEAFF
TRBJ2-5,once,TRBV15,.,TGTGCCACCAGCAGAGTAGGAGGGCACCAAGAGACCCAGTACTTC,CATSRVGGHQETQYF
TRBJ2-1,once,TRBV4-1,TRBD2,TGCGCCAGCAGCCAAGAGGTAGCGGGAACGCCTGAGCAGTTCTTC,CASSQEVAGTPEQFF
TRBJ2-3,.,TRBV10-3,.,TGTGCCATCAGTGAATCGGTAGCTAGGAGCACAGATACGCAGTATTTT,CAISESVARSTDTQYF
TRBJ2-6,.,TRBV4-2,.,TGTGCCAGCAGCCCCGGGGGCTCTGGGGCCAACGTCCTGACTTTC,CASSPGGSGANVLTF
TRBJ1-6,few,TRBV5-1,.,TGCGCCAGCAGCTTGGGTCGGCTTGGAGAATCACCCCTCCACTTT,CASSLGRLGESPLHF
TRBJ1-2,.,TRBV3-1/TRBV3-2,.,TGTGCCAGCAGCCAAGTCCGATCCTCCTATGGTGGCTACACCTTC,CASSQVRSSYGGYTF
TRBJ2-7,.,TRBV6-5,.,TGTGCCAGCAGTTACTCGAGAGGGAACGAGCAGTACTTC,CASSYSRGNEQYF
TRBJ1-2,.,TRBV11-2,.,TGTGCCAGCAGCTTAGGACCTTCGACAGGACCCTCCTATGGCTACACCTTC,CASSLGPSTGPSYGYTF
TRBJ2-2,.,TRBV5-1,.,TGCGCCAGCAGAGGCGGGGCGAACACCGGGGAGCTGTTTTTT,CASRGGANTGELFF
TRBJ2-1,once,TRBV3-1/TRBV3-2,TRBD2,TGTGCCAGCAGCCAAGCAAGCGGGGTCTACAATGAGCAGTTCTTC,CASSQASGVYNEQFF
TRBJ1-6,.,TRBV15,TRBD1,TGTGCCACCAGCAGAGATTTAAGGACAGGGCATAATTCACCCCTCCACTTT,CATSRDLRTGHNSPLHF
TRBJ1-1,once,TRBV13,.,TGTGCCAGCAGCTTGAGTTTAGGGGGGAACACTGAAGCTTTCTTT,CASSLSLGGNTEAFF
TRBJ2-1,.,TRBV7-2,TRBD2,TGTGCCAGCAGCTTAGACTCTCCGGGACTACTCCCCAATGAGCAGTTCTTC,CASSLDSPGLLPNEQFF
TRBJ2-3,.,TRBV9,.,TGTGCCAGCAGCCGGAGCGCCCTAATAAGCACAGATACGCAGTATTTT,CASSRSALISTDTQYF
TRBJ2-3,.,TRBV6-1,.,TGTGCCAGCAGTGAGTGGCGGGGGACACCGGCAGATACGCAGTATTTT,CASSEWRGTPADTQYF
TRBJ2-2,.,TRBV5-1,.,TGCGCCAGCAGCTTGGTGTGGACAGTGGGCACCGGGGAGCTGTTTTTT,CASSLVWTVGTGELFF
TRBJ2-3,.,TRBV15,TRBD1,TGTGCCACCAGCAGAGGGGCCGGGACAGGGGCGGATACGCAGTATTTT,CATSRGAGTGADTQYF
TRBJ1-5,.,TRBV7-2,.,TGTGCCAGCAGCTTAGAACAGGGAAGAAATCAGCCCCAGCATTTT,CASSLEQGRNQPQHF
TRBJ2-7,.,TRBV11-2,.,TGTGCCTCTTTCTACGAGCAGTACTTC,CASFYEQYF
TRBJ2-2,few,TRBV5-1,TRBD1,TGCGCCAGCAGCATCCGACAGGGTAGCACCGGGGAGCTGTTTTTT,CASSIRQGSTGELFF
TRBJ1-2,.,TRBV19,TRBD1,TGTGCCAGTAGTTTACAAGCCGGGACAGACTATGGCTACACCTTC,CASSLQAGTDYGYTF
TRBJ1-1,.,TRBV19,.,TGTGCCAGTAGTATAGGGCGGGGGGCGATAAACATAGGCACTGAAGCTTTCTTT,CASSIGRGAINIGTEAFF
TRBJ2-3,.,TRBV9,.,TGTGCCAGCAGTACTACAGGGAACACAGATACGCAGTATTTT,CASSTTGNTDTQYF
TRBJ1-1,.,TRBV28,.,TGTGCCAGTACAGGGAGTAACACTGAAGCTTTCTTT,CASTGSNTEAFF
TRBJ1-1,.,TRBV10-3,.,TGTGCCATCAGTGAGTCGGACAAGCCTGAAGCTTTCTTT,CAISESDKPEAFF
TRBJ1-5,.,TRBV7-2,.,TGTGCCAGCAGCTTAGGGGGGAAGGGGGCCCAGCATTTT,CASSLGGKGAQHF
TRBJ1-2,.,TRBV30,TRBD1,TGTGCCTGGAGTGTAGGGACAGTCTATGGCTACACCTTC,CAWSVGTVYGYTF
TRBJ1-3,.,TRBV29-1,TRBD1,TGCAGCGCGGCAGCTGGGACAGGGGCCGGAAACACCATATATTTT,CSAAAGTGAGNTIYF
TRBJ1-6,.,TRBV7-9,.,TGTGCCAGCAGCTCGCCTCGAGGGGGTTCCTATAATTCACCCCTCCACTTT,CASSSPRGGSYNSPLHF
TRBJ2-3,.,TRBV7-9,.,TGTGCCGGCCGTCCGAGGGACACGCAAGATACGCAGTATTTT,CAGRPRDTQDTQYF
TRBJ1-2,.,TRBV21-1,.,TGTGCCAGCAGCCGGGGAGGGGGTAGGATGAGGGGCTACACCTTC,CASSRGGGRMRGYTF
TRBJ1-4,few,TRBV6-1,.,TGTGCCAGCAGTGAAATGAGTCCCTTGACTAATGAAAAACTGTTTTTT,CASSEMSPLTNEKLFF
TRBJ1-2,few,TRBV6-2/TRBV6-3,TRBD1,TGTGCCAGCAGTTACTCGCCGCTATCAGGGGGGTATGGCTACACCTTC,CASSYSPLSGGYGYTF
TRBJ2-6,few,TRBV19,.,TGTGCCAGTAGCCAGGGACTGGCTGGGGCCAACGTCCTGACTTTC,CASSQGLAGANVLTF
TRBJ1-1,.,TRBV30,.,TGTGCCTGGACGTCCCAGGAGGGCACTGAAGCTTTCTTT,CAWTSQEGTEAFF
TRBJ1-1,.,TRBV19,.,TGTGCCAGTATCGGCAGGGTCGGTCCCACTGAAGCTTTCTTT,CASIGRVGPTEAFF
TRBJ2-1,once,TRBV9,.,TGTGCCAGCAGCCCCCAGTGGGGGCAGTACAATGAGCAGTTCTTC,CASSPQWGQYNEQFF
TRBJ1-3,.,TRBV5-5,TRBD1,TGTGCCAGTTTTACCGGGACAGTCTCTGGAAACACCATATATTTT,CASFTGTVSGNTIYF
TRBJ2-3,once,TRBV9,.,TGTGCCAGCAGCGTAGCCCCCGCTCGGACAGATACGCAGTATTTT,CASSVAPARTDTQYF
TRBJ2-7,.,TRBV5-1,TRBD2,TGCGCCAGCAGCTTGGGGACTAGCGGGAGCTACGAGCAGTACTTC,CASSLGTSGSYEQYF
TRBJ2-7,.,TRBV27,TRBD1,TGTGCCAGCAGTTTACAAACGGGACAGGGCAACTACGAGCAGTACTTC,CASSLQTGQGNYEQYF
TRBJ2-3,.,TRBV6-6,TRBD2,TGTGCCACCAGTCGAGCGGGAGATGTCGGCACAGATACGCAGTATTTT,CATSRAGDVGTDTQYF
TRBJ1-2,.,TRBV7-9,.,TGTGCCAGCAGCTCGGGGGTCGAAACAGTCTATGGCTACACCTTC,CASSSGVETVYGYTF
TRBJ1-2,.,TRBV7-2,TRBD1,TGTGCCAGCAGCTTAGGACAGGGGGCGCATGGCTACACCTTC,CASSLGQGAHGYTF
TRBJ2-7,.,TRBV5-6,.,TGTGCCAGCAGCTTGGTACACAGGACAACCTACGAGCAGTACTTC,CASSLVHRTTYEQYF
TRBJ2-5,.,TRBV5-1,TRBD1,TGCGCCAGCAGCTTACAGGGGGTAAAAGAGACCCAGTACTTC,CASSLQGVKETQYF